This TCR beta chain was found in a study of T cell repertoires in cytomegalovirus infection (dated by TCRdb to between 2019 and 2020). Regarding the complete study: The HLA type of each donor mattered for the analysis, because public TCR beta signatures pointed to carriage of CMV infection along with the matching HLA type. Overall study outcomes, separate from this receptor: The ex vivo response was dominated by HLA-C-restricted CMV-specific TCR beta clonotypes, which also provided the single most frequent clonotype in two of eight donors. In both this cohort and an independent cohort of under 450 donors, the cumulative frequency of public TCR beta family members distinguished carriers of CMV infection plus the relevant HLA type.

The instrument was an Illumina HiSeq 1500. Clones were called with MiXCR by TCRdb after fastp trimmed the public reads at Q25, and only in-frame beta chains were retained. Rows are combined by CDR3 protein, so each entry shows the most common genes and DNA. Recorded for this sample are approximately 500,000 distinct CDR3 sequences; 10% to 12% of them occurred a single time. Roughly 10% of the sample is in the top ten clones. Including the terminal cysteine and phenylalanine, the CDR3 comprises 14 residues. The retained sequence is limited to the CDR3, 42 bases, with the frame set at the first base. CDR1 ENHRY and CDR2 SYGVKD were looked up in the germline V gene. Germline trimming: 6 bases from V, 2 bases from J; junction bases outside gene matches: 6. This clonotype was counted ten times or more. It has no known antigen specificity. No clone much larger than this one lies a single base away; base qualities are absent.

Sequenced: PBMCs. The chain is assembled from TRBV10-3 and TRBJ1-1; TRBD1 aligns with 7 central bases. This receptor was taken from a human donor in good health (CMV status not recorded). Some clones in this sample may be carry-over from other donors' samples. The CDR3 amino acid sequence is: CAISGTVGNTEAFF. The DNA reads as follows: TGTGCCATCAGCGGGACAGTGGGTAACACTGAAGCTTTCTTT.